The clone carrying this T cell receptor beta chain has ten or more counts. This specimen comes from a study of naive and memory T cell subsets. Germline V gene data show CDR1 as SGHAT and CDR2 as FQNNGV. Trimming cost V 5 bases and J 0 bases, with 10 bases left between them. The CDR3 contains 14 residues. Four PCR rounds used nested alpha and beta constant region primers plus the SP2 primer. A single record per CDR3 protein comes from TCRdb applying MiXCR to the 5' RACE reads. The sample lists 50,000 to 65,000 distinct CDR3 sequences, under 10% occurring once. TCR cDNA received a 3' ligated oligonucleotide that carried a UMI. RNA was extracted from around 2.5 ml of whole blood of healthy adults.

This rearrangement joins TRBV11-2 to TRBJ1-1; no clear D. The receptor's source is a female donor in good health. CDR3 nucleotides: TGTGCCAGCAGCCCAGACGCCCTGAACACTGAAGCTTTCTTT. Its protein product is CASSPDALNTEAFF.